The 3 T cell receptor beta chains below all came from one sample that was sequenced in a study of CD8+ T cells in alopecia areata. Extraction of RNA preceded its reverse transcription into cDNA, which served as the sequencing template. The protocol was immunoSEQ multiplex PCR, while the TCRdb copy is restricted to in-frame clones and leaves out a portion. The top ten hold 4.9% of the sample, which has 200,000 or so clones, 56% seen once. The sample consisted of CD8+ T cells sorted from blood. These receptors were collected from a human donor in good health.

J is TRBJ2-7 and V is TRBV11-2; TRBD2 agrees at 11 bases. The germline V gene has CDR1 SGHAT and CDR2 FQNNGV. V shed 6 bases and J 2 bases; nucleotides not matched to a gene: 6. This CDR3 has 15 amino acids. The CDR3 DNA follows: TGTGCCAGCAGTCAGGGACTAGCGGACGCCTACGAGCAGTACTTC. Translating it yields CASSQGLADAYEQYF.

There are a few counts of this clone. The genes are TRBV9 and TRBJ1-4; D is unclear. Trimming took off 0 bases at V and 6 bases at J, with 12 bases between the two ends. The CDR3 loop spans 15 amino acids. The germline V gene encodes CDR1 SGDLS and CDR2 YYNGEE. The CDR3 DNA reads as TGTGCCAGCAGCGTAGATGGGGAGGACGATGAAAAACTGTTTTTT. This codes for CASSVDGEDDEKLFF.

This clone was observed a handful of times. V is TRBV5-1 and J is TRBJ1-1; D may be TRBD1 (6 bases). Germline-derived CDR1 and CDR2 are SGHRS and YFSETQ. This CDR3 spans 14 amino acids. Trimming removed 4 bases from V and 1 base from J, with 11 bases in between. The CDR3: CASSLTGANTEAFF. CDR3 coding DNA: TGCGCCAGCAGCCTGACGGGGGCGAACACTGAAGCTTTCTTT.